A selection of T cell receptor beta chains follows, all from one sample in a study of cytomegalovirus exposure and HLA in healthy donors. Some clones are missing from TCRdb's copy, which holds only in-frame ones; the method was immunoSEQ multiplex PCR. This sample has just over 150,000 clones, with around four fifths found just once. Specimen: PBMCs. The receptors here all came from a woman in her twenties or thirties in good health and CMV-seronegative. Each CDR3 is given with its conserved first and last residue.

CDR3aa: CASSFRGYYDMNTEAFF
v_gene: TRBV5-6

CDR3aa: CASSPGREDGYTF
v_gene: TRBV18

CDR3aa: CAWSVRVASSYNEQFF
v_gene: TRBV30

CDR3aa: CASSRSYSRGASYLPEQFF
v_gene: TRBV27

CDR3aa: CASSAPGGTDTQYF
v_gene: TRBV9

CDR3aa: CASSSQGASYTEAFF
v_gene: TRBV6-6

CDR3aa: CASSPGSGYEQYF
v_gene: TRBV18

CDR3aa: CAWSGGQGYGYTF
v_gene: TRBV30

CDR3aa: CARNPELAGAKETQYF
v_gene: TRBV14

CDR3aa: CASSRPTGSNGELFF
v_gene: TRBV5-6

CDR3aa: CASSSSGGTGEAFF
v_gene: TRBV13

CDR3aa: CASRAPGQPGRTEAFF
v_gene: TRBV2

CDR3aa: CSVAGPRVEQYF
v_gene: TRBV29-1

CDR3aa: CAISESKALSRGTGEQYF
v_gene: TRBV10-3

CDR3aa: CASSPPRAETQYF
v_gene: TRBV18

CDR3aa: CASSWMDGSGYTF
v_gene: TRBV11-3

CDR3aa: CATSRQDRDGGKLFF
v_gene: TRBV15

CDR3aa: CASSPKNTGELFF
v_gene: TRBV9

CDR3aa: CASSQDPGQGLANYGYTF
v_gene: TRBV14

CDR3aa: CASSHALSGANVLTF
v_gene: TRBV5-1

CDR3aa: CASSQGAGGRDYEQYF
v_gene: TRBV4-2

CDR3aa: CASSQTGSGNTIYF
v_gene: TRBV5-6

CDR3aa: CASSLRPPGQSNTGELFF
v_gene: TRBV11-3